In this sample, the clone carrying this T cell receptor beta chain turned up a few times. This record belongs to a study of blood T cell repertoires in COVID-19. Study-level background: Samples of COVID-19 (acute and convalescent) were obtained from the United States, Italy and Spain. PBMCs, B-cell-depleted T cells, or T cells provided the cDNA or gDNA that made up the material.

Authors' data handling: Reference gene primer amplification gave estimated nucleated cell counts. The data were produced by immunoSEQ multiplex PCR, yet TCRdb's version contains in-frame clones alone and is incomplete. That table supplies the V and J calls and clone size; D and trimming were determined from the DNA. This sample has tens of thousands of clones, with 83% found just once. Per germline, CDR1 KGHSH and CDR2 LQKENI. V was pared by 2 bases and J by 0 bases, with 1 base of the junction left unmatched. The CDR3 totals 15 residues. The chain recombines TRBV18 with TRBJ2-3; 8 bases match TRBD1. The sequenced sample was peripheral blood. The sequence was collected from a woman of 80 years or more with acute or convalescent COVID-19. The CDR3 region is CASSPTGGSTDTQYF. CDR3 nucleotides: TGTGCCAGCTCACCAACAGGGGGGAGCACAGATACGCAGTATTTT.